Below are 10 T cell receptor beta chains sequenced from a single sample in a study of neurological immune-mediated disorders. TCRdb recomputed calls from the 5' RACE reads with MiXCR, one row per CDR3 protein. The sample shows 25,000 to 30,000 distinct CDR3 sequences, approximately 15% of them seen only once. As for time point: technical triplicate 3. The sequenced sample was CD4+ T cells from blood. These receptors were taken from a female donor with HTLV-1-associated myelopathy (HAM/TSP).

Many counts were recorded for this clonotype. The chain couples TRBV3-1 to TRBJ2-2; D is possibly TRBD1 (6 bases). V was shortened by 2 bases and J by 2 bases, with 12 bases between the two germline ends. Germline values: CDR1 LGHDT, CDR2 YNNKEL (reference sequence). This CDR3 is built from 16 residues. The DNA for the CDR3 is TGTGCCAGCAGCCAATTATGGACAGTAAACACCGGGGAGCTGTTTTTT. Translation gives CASSQLWTVNTGELFF.

In its sample, this clonotype was seen many times. The CDR3 region is CASRTSGANVLTF. CDR3 DNA sequence: TGTGCCAGCAGGACCTCTGGGGCCAACGTCCTGACTTTC. The V call is TRBV12-3 or TRBV12-4, the J call TRBJ2-6; D gene unclear. Trimming stripped 6 bases from V and 0 bases from J, with 3 bases between. The CDR3 is 13 residues long.

Details on this clonotype: It is unclear where the CDR3 begins or ends on the DNA, so no DNA is shown, and the CDR3 is as TCRdb lists it. The chain combines TRBV5-1 with TRBJ2-2. The CDR3 has 18 residues if both end residues are counted. The germline gives CDR1 SGHRS, CDR2 YFSETQ. The CDR3 here is CASSFYICSAGVVGELFF.

A few counts support this clonotype. A read error may account for a junction end that differs from germline. The rearrangement joins TRBV18 to TRBJ1-3; 8 bases fit TRBD1. This CDR3 is built from 16 residues. The germline gives CDR1 KGHSH, CDR2 LQKENI. The CDR3 spells CASSPPSGGRGNTIYF. The CDR3 nucleotides read TGTGCCAGCTCCCCACCGTCAGGGGGCCGTGGAAACACCATATATTTT.

This clonotype was picked up many times. The rearrangement uses TRBV7-2 and TRBJ1-2; D is undetermined. The germline V and J ends were trimmed by 3 bases and 6 bases, with 11 bases remaining between them. Germline lookup yields CDR1 SGHTA and CDR2 FQGNSA. The CDR3 length is 13 residues. Written as DNA, the CDR3 is TGTGCCAGCAGCTTTCAGCCCCTAAATGGCTACACCTTC. Protein product: CASSFQPLNGYTF.

In this sample, this clonotype turned up many times. The rearrangement joins TRBV27 to TRBJ1-2, with 9 bases matching TRBD1. This CDR3 is built from 14 residues. Germline loops: CDR1 MNHEY, CDR2 SMNVEV (reference sequence). Trimming cost V 5 bases and J 7 bases; bases outside gene matches: 8. The CDR3, as DNA: TGTGCCAGCAGTATAACAGGGGGCGCACGTGGCTACACCTTC. It is translated as CASSITGGARGYTF.

This clonotype showed up many times. J is TRBJ2-3 and V is TRBV6-2 or TRBV6-3, with 10 bases identical to TRBD2. Per the germline V gene, CDR1 is MNHEY and CDR2 is SVGEGT. V shed 2 bases, J shed 5 bases, and the junction held 7 bases outside the gene matches. This CDR3 is 16 amino acids long. CDR3 nucleotides: TGTGCCAGCAGTTACGGTCTAGCGGGGGCCTTAGATACGCAGTATTTT. Encoded protein: CASSYGLAGALDTQYF.

This clonotype was found many times. The chain carries TRBV20-1 and TRBJ2-7, with a possible D match to TRBD2 (6 bases). Germline V gene data show CDR1 as DFQATT and CDR2 as SNEGSKA (reference sequence). This CDR3 is built from 12 residues. V lost 5 bases and J lost 1, with 9 bases in between. CDR3: CSASTRSYEQYF. CDR3 DNA sequence: TGCAGTGCTTCGACTAGGTCCTACGAGCAGTACTTC.

This clonotype was observed at least ten times. As DNA, the CDR3 is TGTGCTAGTGGTTCGGGGACAGGGGTTCAGCCCCAGCATTTT. As protein: CASGSGTGVQPQHF. J is TRBJ1-5 and V is TRBV12-5; 10 positions agree with TRBD1. With 4 bases clipped from V and 6 bases from J, the junction kept 3 bases outside the gene matches. CDR1 and CDR2 (germline): LGHNT, FRNRAP. CDR3 length: 14 residues.

This clonotype was detected many times. The gene calls are TRBV19 and TRBJ2-1; D might be TRBD1 (5 bases). This CDR3 comprises 14 residues. Germline CDR1 reads LNHDA; CDR2 reads SQIVND (reference sequence). Trimming pared 3 bases from V and 7 bases from J, leaving 13 bases between. DNA for the CDR3: TGTGCCAGTAGTATTTTGCAGGGCCAAAATGAGCAGTTCTTC. It encodes CASSILQGQNEQFF.